A selection of T cell receptor beta chains follows, all from one sample in a study of blood T cell repertoires in COVID-19. Sequencing was performed with immunoSEQ multiplex PCR; in TCRdb, only in-frame clones are kept and a portion is missing. The top ten hold around 4% of the sample, which has over 85,000 clones, 84% seen once. Material: peripheral blood. Every receptor here comes from a human donor in a cohort sampled during active COVID-19. The CDR3 runs from the conserved cysteine through the conserved F or W. A D gene is named only where the DNA matches it firmly. Not all rows give a size; the values are once, few, many and, for expanded clones, a class.

v_gene,j_gene,d_gene,abundance,CDR3nt,CDR3aa
TRBV9,TRBJ1-2,TRBD1,.,TGTGCCAGCAGCAGGGACAGCAACTATGGCTACACCTTC,CASSRDSNYGYTF
TRBV18,TRBJ1-4,.,.,TGTGCCAGCTCAGCCAATGCTCCGGGTGGAGGTAATGAAAAACTGTTTTTT,CASSANAPGGGNEKLFF
TRBV5-1,TRBJ2-2,TRBD2,.,TGCGCCAGCAGCTTTGGGCCTAGCGGGGCGAACACCGGGGAGCTGTTTTTT,CASSFGPSGANTGELFF
TRBV7-9,TRBJ1-2,TRBD1,.,TGTGCCAGCAGCTCTGCGGACAGGGGCGCACACTATGGCTACACCTTC,CASSSADRGAHYGYTF
TRBV19,TRBJ1-6,.,few,TGTGCCAGTAGTCTCGGGGGGAGCTCCTATAATTCACCCCTCCACTTT,CASSLGGSSYNSPLHF
TRBV6-2/TRBV6-3,TRBJ1-5,.,.,TGTGCCAGCAGCCCCGACCTCCCCGAGAGGCAGCCCCAGCATTTT,CASSPDLPERQPQHF
TRBV6-5,TRBJ2-5,.,.,TGTGCCAGCAGCCCGGGATCAACCCGGGAGACCCAGTACTTC,CASSPGSTRETQYF
TRBV14,TRBJ2-7,TRBD1,.,TGTGCCAGCAGGCAATCCGGGACAGGGGCCTACGAGCAGTACTTC,CASRQSGTGAYEQYF
TRBV6-6,TRBJ2-7,.,once,TGTGCCACCTCCGGTGCGTACGAGCAGTACTTC,CATSGAYEQYF
TRBV7-2,TRBJ1-1,TRBD1,.,TGTGCCAGCAGCTCGAGCACAGGGGGCACTGAAGCTTTCTTT,CASSSSTGGTEAFF
TRBV6-5,TRBJ1-5,.,.,TGTGCCAGCACCCCAACTGGAGGGCCCCAGCATTTT,CASTPTGGPQHF
TRBV7-2,TRBJ2-7,TRBD1,.,TGTGCCAGCAGCTTGGGGACAGGCTACGAGCAGTACTTC,CASSLGTGYEQYF
TRBV6-6,TRBJ1-3,.,.,TGTGCCAGCAGTTACTCTGCGGGAAACACCATATATTTT,CASSYSAGNTIYF
TRBV18,TRBJ2-3,TRBD1,.,TGTGCCAGCTCACCACCCGGGACAGGGGTGTTAGGTACGCAGTATTTT,CASSPPGTGVLGTQYF
TRBV7-6,TRBJ2-7,.,.,TGTGCCAGCAGCTTAGCGTACACATACGAGCAGTACTTC,CASSLAYTYEQYF
TRBV6-5,TRBJ2-1,TRBD1,.,TGTGCCAGCAGACAGGGACAGAACAATGAGCAGTTCTTC,CASRQGQNNEQFF
TRBV2,TRBJ2-2,TRBD2,.,TGTGCCAGCAGTGAGGGCGGGGGAGCTATCGGGGAGCTGTTTTTT,CASSEGGGAIGELFF
TRBV2,TRBJ2-1,.,.,TGTGCCAGCAGTGATAGGGCTAGCCCTTGGGGTGAGCAGTTCTTC,CASSDRASPWGEQFF
TRBV18,TRBJ2-1,TRBD2,.,TGTGCCAGCTCTCCTACTAGCGGGGGGGCATACAATGAGCAGTTCTTC,CASSPTSGGAYNEQFF
TRBV5-1,TRBJ1-2,TRBD1,.,TGCGCCAGCTCTGACGGACGGACAGGGACTAACTATGGCTACACCTTC,CASSDGRTGTNYGYTF
TRBV27,TRBJ2-7,TRBD1,.,TGTGCCAGCAGAACCACCGGGACAGGGGGCCACGAGCAGTACTTC,CASRTTGTGGHEQYF
TRBV28,TRBJ2-3,TRBD2,.,TGTGCCAGCAAGGGCGGGGGGGCCGGCACAGATACGCAGTATTTT,CASKGGGAGTDTQYF
TRBV4-3,TRBJ1-2,.,.,TGCGCCAGCAGCCAAGTATCGGGGAGGGTCTATGGCTACACCTTC,CASSQVSGRVYGYTF
TRBV7-3,TRBJ1-2,TRBD1,.,TGTGCCAGCAGCTCGGGACAGAACTATGGCTACACCTTC,CASSSGQNYGYTF
TRBV27,TRBJ1-2,.,.,TGTGCCACGACCGGGGGGGTCAACTATGGCTACACCTTC,CATTGGVNYGYTF
TRBV7-2,TRBJ1-4,.,once,TGTGCCAGCAGCTTAGGAGGGGGTAATGAAAAACTGTTTTTT,CASSLGGGNEKLFF
TRBV6-5,TRBJ1-5,TRBD1,.,TGTGCCAGCAGGAGGACAGGGAATCAGCCCCAGCATTTT,CASRRTGNQPQHF
TRBV4-3,TRBJ1-4,.,.,TGCGCCAGCAGCCACCTAGCATCTGCAACTAATGAAAAACTGTTTTTT,CASSHLASATNEKLFF
TRBV18,TRBJ1-1,.,.,TGTGCCAGCTCACCCGCCAACGGGGGAGGGTTAAACACTGAAGCTTTCTTT,CASSPANGGGLNTEAFF
TRBV3-1/TRBV3-2,TRBJ1-3,TRBD1,.,TGTGCCAGCAGCCCTCAGGGGGCGCAGAATGGAAACACCATATATTTT,CASSPQGAQNGNTIYF
TRBV11-3,TRBJ2-2,TRBD1,.,TGTGCCAGCAGACGAGGTGGGACAGGGAACACCGGGGAGCTGTTTTTT,CASRRGGTGNTGELFF
TRBV4-1,TRBJ2-7,.,few,TGCGCCAGCAGCCAAGGAACGGTCTCCTACGAGCAGTACTTC,CASSQGTVSYEQYF
TRBV11-2,TRBJ2-3,.,.,TGTGCCAGCAGCAAGGGGGTACTATCAGATACGCAGTATTTT,CASSKGVLSDTQYF
TRBV11-1,TRBJ2-1,.,.,TGTGCCAGCAGCGGTCGGGGGGCCTCCTACAATGAGCAGTTCTTC,CASSGRGASYNEQFF
TRBV12-3/TRBV12-4,TRBJ1-2,TRBD1,.,TGTGCCAGCAGTAACGACAGGGGCCGAGGCTACACCTTC,CASSNDRGRGYTF